This TCR beta chain was identified during a study of T cell repertoires in cytomegalovirus infection (dated by TCRdb to between 2017 and 2020). Study-wide context: Alongside well-studied HLA-B-restricted epitopes, the peptide stimulations were aimed at recently identified HLA-C-restricted CMV epitopes, whose presentation resists viral immunomodulation. Because public TCR beta signatures pointed to carriage of CMV infection together with the matching HLA type, the HLA type of each donor mattered for the analysis.

This clonotype was seen at least ten times. Its antigen remains undetermined. Base qualities are not at hand, and no much larger clone is one base apart. V is pared back by 8 bases and J by 0 bases, with 17 bases lying between the germline termini. CDR1 and CDR2, per the germline V gene, are MNHEY and SVGEGT. From its cysteine to its phenylalanine, the CDR3 spans 16 amino acids. Only CDR3 DNA remains: 48 bases, in frame from the first base. The treatment or condition label, read with the paper, signifies: in vitro stimulation with specific CMV peptide epitopes to enrich CMV-specific T cells. Overall study results and their limits: In both this cohort and an independent cohort of 352 donors, the cumulative frequency of public TCR beta family members distinguished carriers of CMV infection plus the relevant HLA type. In the ex vivo response, HLA-C-restricted CMV-specific TCR beta clonotypes were dominant, and in two of eight donors the single most frequent clonotype came from this HLA-C-restricted group.

The data were produced on an Illumina HiSeq 1500. TCRdb redid the processing of the public reads, applying fastp at Q25 and MiXCR, and retained in-frame beta chains. Entries are consolidated by CDR3 protein sequence, retaining the most common genes and DNA. In this sample the table shows tens of thousands of distinct CDR3 sequences, around 18% of which occur a single time. Clones ranked in the top ten supply about 30% of the sample. The receptor's source is a human donor in good health (CMV status not recorded). Some clones in this sample may be carry-over from other donors' samples. The sequenced sample was CD8+ T cells from cultured PBMCs, obtained from culture after CMV antigen stimulation. The chain uses TRBV6-2 or TRBV6-3 and TRBJ1-5, with TRBD1 as a weak D call on 5 bases. The encoded CDR3 is CASGSWGGYSNQPQHF. The sequence in DNA is TGTGCCAGCGGTTCATGGGGCGGCTATAGCAATCAGCCCCAGCATTTT.